These T cell receptor beta chains were read from a single sample in a study of OX40 agonist ivuxolimab in advanced cancers. Assay: immunoSEQ multiplex PCR; the TCRdb copy retains only in-frame clones and omits some. Of approximately 70,000 clones in the sample, approximately 80% were seen once. Sequenced material: CD4+ or CD8+ T cells sorted from blood, taken in a trial of the OX40 agonist ivuxolimab. The receptors come from an adult with an advanced solid tumor such as melanoma, head and neck, liver or kidney cancer. The CDR3 runs from the conserved cysteine through the conserved F or W. D genes are given only for firm matches. Part of the rows lack a size; the others show once, few, many or a class for expanded clones.

J | D | V | size | CDR3 | DNA
TRBJ2-3 | TRBD1 | TRBV7-2 | - | CASSSWTGADTQYF | TGTGCCAGCAGCTCTTGGACAGGGGCGGATACGCAGTATTTT
TRBJ2-4 | - | TRBV7-9 | few | CASSLSQVRDIQYF | TGTGCCAGCAGCTTAAGTCAGGTCAGGGACATTCAGTACTTC
TRBJ2-1 | TRBD2 | TRBV19 | - | CASSIEVAGAYNEQFF | TGTGCCAGTAGTATAGAAGTAGCGGGGGCTTACAATGAGCAGTTCTTC
TRBJ2-2 | - | TRBV6-6 | - | CASSLVTGELFF | TGTGCCAGCAGTCTGGTCACCGGGGAGCTGTTTTTT
TRBJ1-6 | - | TRBV30 | - | CAWRGGNNSPLHF | TGTGCCTGGAGGGGGGGGAATAATTCACCCCTCCACTTT
TRBJ2-7 | - | TRBV6-1 | - | CASRDYLRDEQYF | TGTGCCAGCAGGGACTATTTGAGGGACGAGCAGTACTTC
TRBJ2-3 | TRBD1 | TRBV2 | - | CASAPGQGARDTQYF | TGTGCCAGTGCGCCGGGACAGGGGGCTAGAGATACGCAGTATTTT
TRBJ2-7 | - | TRBV6-5 | - | CASSMPGPSSYEQYF | TGTGCCAGCAGCATGCCAGGGCCCAGCTCCTACGAGCAGTACTTC
TRBJ2-3 | - | TRBV6-1 | - | CASSQRRVGVGTQYF | TGTGCCAGCTCCCAACGTAGGGTGGGGGTAGGTACGCAGTATTTT
TRBJ1-5 | - | TRBV6-5 | - | CASRPPAGGNQPQHF | TGTGCCAGCAGGCCCCCAGCGGGGGGAAATCAGCCCCAGCATTTT
TRBJ2-5 | TRBD1 | TRBV5-1 | - | CASSTGTGALQGETQYF | TGCGCCAGCAGCACCGGGACAGGGGCGCTCCAGGGAGAGACCCAGTACTTC
TRBJ1-3 | - | TRBV4-2 | - | CASSLSTVGRSNSLAGNTIYF | TGTGCCAGCAGCCTCTCGACGGTAGGGCGAAGTAACTCTCTCGCTGGAAACACCATATATTTT
TRBJ2-7 | - | TRBV28 | - | CASSLGAGGTYEQYF | TGTGCCAGCAGTTTAGGGGCCGGGGGTACCTACGAGCAGTACTTC
TRBJ2-1 | - | TRBV5-1 | few | CASSITQGGNEQFF | TGCGCCAGCAGCATAACACAAGGAGGCAATGAGCAGTTCTTC
TRBJ1-6 | - | TRBV9 | - | CASSVGGFDSPLHF | TGTGCCAGCAGCGTAGGAGGGTTCGATTCACCCCTCCACTTT
TRBJ2-7 | - | TRBV27 | - | CASTLHGTASYEQYF | TGTGCCAGCACCCTCCACGGGACTGCCAGCTACGAGCAGTACTTC
TRBJ2-1 | - | TRBV10-3 | - | CAISESKELGRLYNEQFF | TGTGCCATCAGTGAGTCAAAGGAGCTCGGCAGGCTTTACAATGAGCAGTTCTTC
TRBJ2-2 | - | TRBV7-6 | - | CASTRRQTGTGELFF | TGTGCCAGCACCCGCAGACAGACGGGCACCGGGGAGCTGTTTTTT
TRBJ2-1 | - | TRBV4-1 | few | CASSHPTRGNEQFF | TGCGCCAGCAGCCACCCCACAAGAGGGAATGAGCAGTTCTTC
TRBJ1-1 | - | TRBV2 | medium-sized | CASIHGGMNTEAFF | TGTGCCAGCATCCACGGGGGGATGAACACTGAAGCTTTCTTT
TRBJ2-1 | - | TRBV7-2 | few | CASSTRTAGYNEQFF | TGTGCCAGCAGCACACGGACAGCCGGATACAATGAGCAGTTCTTC
TRBJ2-2 | - | TRBV5-1 | - | CASSLDGGPGELFF | TGCGCCAGCAGCCTAGATGGGGGGCCTGGGGAGCTGTTTTTT
TRBJ1-1 | - | TRBV2 | - | CASSADQKAFF | TGTGCCAGCAGCGCAGATCAAAAAGCTTTCTTT
TRBJ2-6 | TRBD1 | TRBV2 | - | CASSDETGNVLTF | TGTGCCAGCAGTGACGAGACAGGGAACGTCCTGACTTTC
TRBJ2-2 | - | TRBV5-8 | - | CASSSSVRHPNTGELFF | TGTGCCAGCAGCTCGTCCGTGAGGCATCCGAACACCGGGGAGCTGTTTTTT
TRBJ2-1 | - | TRBV7-9 | - | CASSLMAEQFF | TGTGCCAGCAGCTTAATGGCTGAGCAGTTCTTC
TRBJ2-7 | - | TRBV19 | once | CASSLARGSYEQYF | TGTGCCAGTAGTTTAGCTCGGGGCTCCTACGAGCAGTACTTC
TRBJ1-3 | - | TRBV29-1 | - | CSGGHAGNTIYF | TGCAGCGGGGGTCACGCTGGAAACACCATATATTTT
TRBJ2-3 | - | TRBV5-8 | once | CASSLGGANTDTQYF | TGTGCCAGCAGCTTGGGGGGGGCCAACACAGACACGCAGTATTTT
TRBJ2-4 | - | TRBV5-6 | - | CASSLAVTGAAKNIQYF | TGTGCCAGCAGCTTGGCCGTTACGGGGGCGGCCAAAAACATTCAGTACTTC
TRBJ1-2 | TRBD1 | TRBV16 | - | CASSQSGTGGGYTF | TGTGCCAGCAGCCAATCGGGGACAGGGGGAGGCTACACCTTC
TRBJ1-4 | TRBD1 | TRBV5-4 | - | CASSRGQGMGVDEKLFF | TGTGCCAGCAGCCGGGGACAGGGGATGGGTGTAGATGAAAAACTGTTTTTT
TRBJ1-2 | TRBD1 | TRBV7-9 | once | CASSPGTGLYGYTF | TGTGCCAGCAGCCCCGGGACAGGGCTCTATGGCTACACCTTC
TRBJ2-1 | - | TRBV6-1 | - | CASSEGQPSTYNEQFF | TGTGCCAGCAGTGAAGGGCAGCCCTCTACCTACAATGAGCAGTTCTTC
TRBJ2-1 | TRBD2 | TRBV15 | - | CATSRGGKGQFF | TGTGCCACCAGCAGGGGGGGGAAGGGGCAGTTCTTC
TRBJ1-4 | TRBD1 | TRBV5-4 | - | CASSSSRGSNEKLFF | TGTGCCAGCAGCTCGAGCAGGGGGTCGAATGAAAAACTGTTTTTT
TRBJ1-5 | TRBD1 | TRBV2 | - | CASSEQPIGQAIQPQHF | TGTGCCAGCAGTGAACAGCCAATCGGACAGGCGATACAGCCCCAGCATTTT
TRBJ1-6 | TRBD1 | TRBV5-1 | once | CASSRLGVTGTVDRPNNSPLHF | TGCGCCAGCAGCCGCCTCGGCGTAACCGGGACAGTTGATAGGCCTAATAATTCACCCCTCCACTTT
TRBJ2-3 | TRBD2 | TRBV5-1 | once | CASSLTAGVNTDTQYF | TGCGCCAGCAGCTTGACAGCGGGAGTAAACACAGATACGCAGTATTTT
TRBJ1-6 | - | TRBV27 | - | CASSLQPGRNSPLHF | TGTGCCAGCAGTTTACAACCCGGCCGGAATTCACCCCTCCACTTT
TRBJ1-3 | - | TRBV5-6 | - | CASSFSPGSSGNTIYF | TGTGCCAGCAGCTTCTCTCCAGGGAGCTCTGGAAACACCATATATTTT
TRBJ2-2 | - | TRBV5-1 | - | CASYLQGRNTGELFF | TGCGCCAGCTACTTACAGGGAAGGAACACCGGGGAGCTGTTTTTT
TRBJ2-5 | - | TRBV7-2 | - | CASSLAETQYF | TGTGCCAGCAGCTTAGCGGAGACCCAGTACTTC
TRBJ1-2 | - | TRBV5-3 | - | CARSTLRVRGYTF | TGTGCCAGAAGCACCCTCAGGGTTAGGGGCTACACCTTC
TRBJ2-1 | TRBD2 | TRBV7-6 | - | CASSPLAGSYNEQFF | TGTGCCAGCAGCCCGCTAGCGGGGTCCTACAATGAGCAGTTCTTC
TRBJ2-1 | TRBD2 | TRBV2 | - | CASSDVKAGVYEQFF | TGTGCCAGCAGTGATGTGAAAGCGGGGGTCTATGAGCAGTTCTTC
TRBJ1-4 | - | TRBV5-1 | once | CASSSSPPLEKLFF | TGCGCCAGCAGCAGTTCTCCTCCGTTGGAAAAACTGTTTTTT
TRBJ2-7 | TRBD1 | TRBV6-1 | - | CASSDGTGSMNRAQYF | TGTGCCAGCAGTGACGGGACAGGGTCTATGAACCGCGCGCAGTACTTC
TRBJ2-5 | - | TRBV5-4 | - | CASSSAVRSGGETQYF | TGTGCCAGCAGCTCTGCGGTGCGTAGCGGAGGAGAGACCCAGTACTTC
TRBJ1-4 | - | TRBV18 | - | CASSPLTHEKLFF | TGTGCCAGCTCACCCCTGACCCATGAAAAACTGTTTTTT
TRBJ2-1 | - | TRBV11-2 | - | CASSKRVTSYNEQFF | TGTGCCAGCAGCAAGCGGGTGACCTCCTACAATGAGCAGTTCTTC
TRBJ2-5 | - | TRBV18 | - | CASSPTVQETQYF | TGTGCCAGCTCACCAACGGTCCAAGAGACCCAGTACTTC
TRBJ1-6 | TRBD1 | TRBV5-1 | few | CASSRTGENSPLHF | TGCGCCAGCAGCAGGACAGGGGAAAATTCACCCCTCCACTTT